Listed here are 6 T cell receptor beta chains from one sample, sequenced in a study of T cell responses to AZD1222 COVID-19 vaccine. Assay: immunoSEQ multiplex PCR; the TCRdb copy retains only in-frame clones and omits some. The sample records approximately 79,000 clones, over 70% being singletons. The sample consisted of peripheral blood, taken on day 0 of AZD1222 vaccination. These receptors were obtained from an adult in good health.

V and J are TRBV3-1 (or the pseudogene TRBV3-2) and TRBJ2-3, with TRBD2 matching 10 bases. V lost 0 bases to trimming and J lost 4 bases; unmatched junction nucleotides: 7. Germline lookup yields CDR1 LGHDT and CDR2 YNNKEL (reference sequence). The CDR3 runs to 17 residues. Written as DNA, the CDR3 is TGTGCCAGCAGCCAAGATTACGGGACTAGCGTGGCAGATACGCAGTATTTT. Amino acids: CASSQDYGTSVADTQYF.

The CDR3 DNA sequence: TGTGCCAGCAGTCAGACCCACTCCACCAACAATGAGCAGTTCTTC. Protein: CASSQTHSTNNEQFF. The V call is TRBV6-5, the J call TRBJ2-1; no reliable D call. The germline V gene encodes CDR1 MNHEY and CDR2 SVGAGI. Trimming removed 5 bases from V and 5 bases from J, with 16 bases in between. The CDR3 has 15 residues.

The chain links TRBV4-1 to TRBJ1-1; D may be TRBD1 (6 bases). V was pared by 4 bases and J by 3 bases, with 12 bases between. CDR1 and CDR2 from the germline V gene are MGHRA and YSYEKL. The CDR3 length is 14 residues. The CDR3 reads CASSPRGYDTEAFF. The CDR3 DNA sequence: TGCGCCAGCAGCCCGAGGGGGTATGACACTGAAGCTTTCTTT.

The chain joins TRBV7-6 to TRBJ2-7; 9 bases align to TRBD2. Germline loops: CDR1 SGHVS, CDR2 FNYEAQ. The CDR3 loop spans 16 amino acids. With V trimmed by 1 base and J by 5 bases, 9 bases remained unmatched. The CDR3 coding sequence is TGTGCCAGCAGCTTAGGGCCCTCCGGGACTAGCAACGAGCAGTACTTC. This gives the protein CASSLGPSGTSNEQYF.

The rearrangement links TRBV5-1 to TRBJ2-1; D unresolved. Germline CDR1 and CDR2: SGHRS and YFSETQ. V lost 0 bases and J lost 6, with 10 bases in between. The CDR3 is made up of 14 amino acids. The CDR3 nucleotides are TGCGCCAGCAGCTTGGCCCCCCCGAGCAATGAGCAGTTCTTC. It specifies CASSLAPPSNEQFF. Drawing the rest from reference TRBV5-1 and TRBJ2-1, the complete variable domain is KAGVTQTPRYLIKTRGQQVTLSCSPISGHRSVSWYQQTPGQGLQFLFEYFSETQRNKGNFPGRFSGRQFSNSRSEMNVSTLELGDSALYLCASSLAPPSNEQFFGPGTRLTVL.

CDR3 sequence: CASSQQRATNEKLFF. The CDR3 DNA follows: TGTGCCAGCAGCCAACAGCGAGCAACTAATGAAAAACTGTTTTTT. J is TRBJ1-4 and V is TRBV7-9; no definite D call. The ends were cut back, 5 bases at V and 0 bases at J, with 10 bases in the middle. CDR1 and CDR2 (germline): SEHNR, FQNEAQ (reference sequence). The length of the CDR3 is 15 residues.